The T cell receptor (beta chain) under discussion was sequenced for a study of CD8+ T cells in alopecia areata. CD4+ and CD8+ T cells were sorted from PBMCs. The CDR3 covers 11 residues. CDR1 SGHAT and CDR2 FQNNGV come from the germline V gene. V was cut by 6 bases and J by 2 bases, with 3 bases left in between. About this clone itself: Its antigen is unknown.

The authors extracted RNA and reverse transcribed it into cDNA as the sequencing template. The protocol was immunoSEQ multiplex PCR, while the TCRdb copy is restricted to in-frame clones and leaves out a portion. This sample carries about 110,000 clones, roughly 59% of them seen once, and the ten largest clones take approximately 22%. Regarding the study as a whole: Mice showed clearer TCR sharing than patients did, a gap that was possibly HLA-related. Clonality exceeded that of normal scalp in lesional scalp, most notably in alopecia totalis/universalis. Scalp specimens additionally yield sequences from normal skin's resident alphabeta T cells.

This sequence joins TRBV11-2 and TRBJ2-3; D is ambiguous. Sequenced sample: CD8+ T cells sorted from blood. This sequence was found in a human donor in good health. The CDR3 DNA is TGTGCCAGCAGACACACAGATACGCAGTATTTT. Amino acid sequence: CASRHTDTQYF.